These T cell receptor beta chains were read from a single sample in a study of T cells in Graves' hyperthyroidism and ophthalmopathy. Each CDR3 protein is one row after TCRdb ran MiXCR on the multiplex PCR reads. The data contain about half a million distinct CDR3 sequences, around 15% of them singletons. Material for sequencing was blood. The receptors stem from a woman in her thirties with Graves' ophthalmopathy. Each CDR3 is given with its conserved first and last residue. Fields, in order: V gene, J gene, clone size, D gene, CDR3 DNA, CDR3 protein. The D gene is left open where the match is weak. Size is omitted from some rows. Given values are once, few, many or a class for expanded clones.

TRBV6-2/TRBV6-3	TRBJ1-2	few	TRBD1	TGTGCCAGCAGTCGGGACAGGGTCGTCTATGGCTACACCTTC	CASSRDRVVYGYTF
TRBV18	TRBJ1-5	many	.	TGTGCCAGCTCACCCTACCGGGACAGCAATCAGCCCCAGCATTTT	CASSPYRDSNQPQHF
TRBV11-2	TRBJ2-5	many	.	TGTGCCAGCAGCCCATCGATCAGCTCACAAGAGACCCAGTACTTC	CASSPSISSQETQYF
TRBV19	TRBJ2-5	few	.	TGTGCCAGTAGTACCTCACCCTGGGGCGGTCAAGAGACCCAGTACTTC	CASSTSPWGGQETQYF
TRBV5-1	TRBJ2-3	.	.	TGCGCCAGCAGCAAGCAAAGGGGCGATACGCAGTATTTT	CASSKQRGDTQYF
TRBV5-1	TRBJ1-1	many	.	TGCGCCAGCAGCTTGGCAGGAGGGAGGACTGAAGCTTTCTTT	CASSLAGGRTEAFF
TRBV28	TRBJ2-4	.	TRBD1	TGTGCCAGCAGTCATACACTGAGGGGGCTTGGCAAAAACATTCAGTACTTC	CASSHTLRGLGKNIQYF
TRBV7-9	TRBJ2-7	.	TRBD2	TGTGCCAGCAGCTTAGTAGCGGGAGTAAGTTCCGCCCAGAGTTACGAGCAGTACTTC	CASSLVAGVSSAQSYEQYF
TRBV2	TRBJ1-4	many	.	TGTGCCACCAGGGGAAACCTTAATGAAAAACTGTTTTTT	CATRGNLNEKLFF
TRBV28	TRBJ2-3	many	TRBD1	TGTGCCAGCAGCTATCGGGACAGGGGGCTTACGCAGTATTTT	CASSYRDRGLTQYF
TRBV4-1	TRBJ1-2	many	.	TGCGCCAGCAGCCAAGAACGATTATCTGGGCAAGGATATGGCTACACCTTC	CASSQERLSGQGYGYTF
TRBV12-3/TRBV12-4	TRBJ2-2	many	TRBD2	TGTGCCGGGGGGACTAGCGGGAGCACCGGGGAGCTGTTTTTT	CAGGTSGSTGELFF
TRBV11-2	TRBJ2-2	few	.	TGTGCCAGCAGCTTAGATCTACTCGACACCGGGGAGCTGTTTTTT	CASSLDLLDTGELFF
TRBV6-5	TRBJ1-2	few	.	TGTGCCAGCAGTTACTCGCAGCAGCTATACTATGGCTACACCTTC	CASSYSQQLYYGYTF
TRBV7-3	TRBJ2-5	many	TRBD2	TGTGCCAGCAGCTTATTGGGAAGACTAGCGGGAGAAGAGACCCAGTACTTC	CASSLLGRLAGEETQYF
TRBV5-1	TRBJ2-7	many	.	TGCGCCAGCAGCTTGGAAGGACGGGGACCGTACGAGCAGTACTTC	CASSLEGRGPYEQYF
TRBV30	TRBJ1-2	many	.	TGTGCCTCGCACCCCCAGATTTTCTATGGCTACACCTTC	CASHPQIFYGYTF
TRBV4-3	TRBJ2-5	few	.	TGCGCCAGCAGCCAAGAGTTGGCAAACCAAGAGACCCAGTACTTC	CASSQELANQETQYF